This is a list of T cell receptor beta chains from one sample in a study of blood T cell repertoires in COVID-19. Libraries were prepared by immunoSEQ multiplex PCR; TCRdb keeps only in-frame clonotypes and omits some of them. The sample carries over 75,000 clones, around four fifths recorded once. The sample consisted of peripheral blood. The source of these receptors is a human donor in a cohort sampled during active COVID-19. The CDR3 runs from the conserved cysteine through the conserved F or W. A D gene is named only where the DNA matches it firmly. Rows give clone size only sometimes, using once, few, many, or a class for an expanded clone.

clone_size j_call v_call d_call cdr3_nt cdr3_aa
NA TRBJ1-1 TRBV9 NA TGTGCCAGCAGCGTAGAACACAACACTGAAGCTTTCTTT CASSVEHNTEAFF
NA TRBJ1-2 TRBV3-1/TRBV3-2 NA TGTGCCAGCAGCCAAGAGGGAGGCTATGGCTACACCTTC CASSQEGGYGYTF
NA TRBJ2-5 TRBV19 NA TGTGCCAGTAGCCCCCAGGGGGAGACCCAGTACTTC CASSPQGETQYF
once TRBJ1-4 TRBV5-1 TRBD1 TGCGCCAGCAGCTCACAGGGGATTAATGAAAAACTGTTTTTT CASSSQGINEKLFF
NA TRBJ2-5 TRBV7-3 TRBD2 TGTGCCAGCAGCCCAACGGGACTAGGGGTTGAGACCCAGTACTTC CASSPTGLGVETQYF
few TRBJ2-5 TRBV9 NA TGTGCCAGCAGCGTCGACAGGCTCCAAGAGACCCAGTACTTC CASSVDRLQETQYF
NA TRBJ1-1 TRBV5-1 TRBD1 TGCGCCAGCAGCTTGCGGGGGACAGGGGGCGCGACTGAAGCTTTCTTT CASSLRGTGGATEAFF
NA TRBJ2-2 TRBV10-3 TRBD2 TGTGCCATCAGGAGGGGTGCGGGAGTCACCGGGGAGCTGTTTTTT CAIRRGAGVTGELFF
NA TRBJ1-3 TRBV2 NA TGTGCCAGCAGTCTTCAACCTAGCTCTGGAAACACCATATATTTT CASSLQPSSGNTIYF
NA TRBJ2-2 TRBV2 NA TGTGCCAGCAGTAGGGACTCTACCGGGGAGCTGTTTTTT CASSRDSTGELFF
NA TRBJ1-2 TRBV12-3/TRBV12-4 NA TGTGCCAGCAGTTTCGGGGGTGGGTATGGCTACACCTTC CASSFGGGYGYTF
NA TRBJ1-2 TRBV6-6 TRBD1 TGTGCCAGCAGTACTACACAGGGGGCGAGGTATGGCTACACCTTC CASSTTQGARYGYTF
few TRBJ1-2 TRBV27 NA TGTGCCAGCAGTTTATTAGGCTCCTCGAGAGGCTATGGCTACACCTTC CASSLLGSSRGYGYTF
NA TRBJ2-1 TRBV6-5 TRBD2 TGTGCCAGCAGACTAGCGGATCCCTACAATGAGCAGTTCTTC CASRLADPYNEQFF
few TRBJ1-1 TRBV19 NA TGTGCCAGTAGTATATACGGAGCGAACACTGAAGCTTTCTTT CASSIYGANTEAFF
NA TRBJ1-6 TRBV9 NA TGTGCCAGCAGCCCCGGACAGTATTCACCCCTCCACTTT CASSPGQYSPLHF
NA TRBJ2-5 TRBV7-9 NA TGTGCCAGCAGCTTCCGTAGGGGGAACCAAGAGACCCAGTACTTC CASSFRRGNQETQYF
NA TRBJ2-1 TRBV6-6 TRBD2 TGTGCCAGCAGGCTCCGACTAGCGGGGGGCCTCAATGAGCAGTTCTTC CASRLRLAGGLNEQFF
NA TRBJ2-2 TRBV6-2/TRBV6-3 NA TGTGCCAGCAGTCTCCTCTCCGGGGAGCTGTTTTTT CASSLLSGELFF
NA TRBJ1-5 TRBV6-5 TRBD1 TGTGCCAGCAGTCCTGGGACAGGGGGGTATCAGCCCCAGCATTTT CASSPGTGGYQPQHF
NA TRBJ1-4 TRBV19 NA TGTGCCAGTAGTATTGGGCGGGGAGGAACTAATGAAAAACTGTTTTTT CASSIGRGGTNEKLFF
NA TRBJ2-3 TRBV15 TRBD2 TGTGCCACCAGCAGAGATCCGGGCGGGAGGTACACAGATACGCAGTATTTT CATSRDPGGRYTDTQYF
NA TRBJ1-1 TRBV12-5 TRBD1 TGTGCTAGTGGCTTGGAAATAGGGGGCCGCGCTTTCTTT CASGLEIGGRAFF
NA TRBJ1-2 TRBV5-1 TRBD1 TGCGCCAGCAGCTTGAACCAAGGGACAGGGGGTGGCTACACCTTC CASSLNQGTGGGYTF
NA TRBJ2-3 TRBV19 TRBD2 TGTGCCAGTAGTCCTCGGAGGCGAGCGGGGGGCACAGATACGCAGTATTTT CASSPRRRAGGTDTQYF
NA TRBJ2-2 TRBV18 NA TGTGCCAGCTCACCCCCCTTTGTTCCCGGGGAGCTGTTTTTT CASSPPFVPGELFF
NA TRBJ2-6 TRBV3-1/TRBV3-2 NA TGTGCCAGCAGCTTAATCTCTGGGGCCAACGTCCTGACTTTC CASSLISGANVLTF
NA TRBJ1-3 TRBV30 NA TGTGCCTGGAGTAGGGACATTCTCCGTTTCTCTGGAAACACCATATATTTT CAWSRDILRFSGNTIYF
once TRBJ2-3 TRBV5-1 NA TGCGCCAGCAGCCCCTACCCTAGCACAGATACGCAGTATTTT CASSPYPSTDTQYF
NA TRBJ2-5 TRBV5-1 TRBD1 TGCGCCAGCAGCTTCGACAGGGGGGGGCCTGGAGAGACCCAGTACTTC CASSFDRGGPGETQYF
once TRBJ2-7 TRBV28 TRBD2 TGTGCCAGCAGTAGGGGACTAGACCGCTACGAGCAGTACTTC CASSRGLDRYEQYF
NA TRBJ1-6 TRBV27 NA TGTGCCAGCATCCCCGGACGGGAAGAATCACCCCTCCACTTT CASIPGREESPLHF
NA TRBJ2-7 TRBV2 NA TGTGCCAGCAACTCAGGGGTTTACGAGCAGTACTTC CASNSGVYEQYF
once TRBJ1-6 TRBV5-1 TRBD1 TGCGCCAGCAGCAGGGACAGTGATAATTCACCCCTCCACTTT CASSRDSDNSPLHF
few TRBJ2-3 TRBV4-2 NA TGTGCCAGCAGCCAAGGGACTCCAGGCACGCAGTATTTT CASSQGTPGTQYF
NA TRBJ2-3 TRBV5-1 NA TGCGCCAGCAGCTCCGGACAGCTCTCCGGGGCAGATACGCAGTATTTT CASSSGQLSGADTQYF
NA TRBJ2-7 TRBV3-1/TRBV3-2 TRBD2 TGTGCCAGCAGCCTTCGGACTAGCGGGAGCGAGCAGTACTTC CASSLRTSGSEQYF
NA TRBJ2-7 TRBV6-6 NA TGTGCCAGCAGTTATTTGAGTGGCTACGAGCAGTACTTC CASSYLSGYEQYF